The 18 T cell receptor beta chains in this list originate from one sample, sequenced in a study of OX40 agonist ivuxolimab in advanced cancers. Sequencing used immunoSEQ multiplex PCR; TCRdb keeps in-frame clones, though not all of them. The sample carries over 80,000 clones, approximately 87% recorded once. The sample consisted of CD4+ or CD8+ T cells sorted from blood, taken in a trial of the OX40 agonist ivuxolimab. These receptors were obtained from an adult with an advanced solid tumor such as melanoma, head and neck, liver or kidney cancer.

The chain joins TRBV4-1 to TRBJ2-1; 8 positions match TRBD2. J lost 4 bases, V lost 4 bases, and 6 bases had no gene match. The CDR3 runs to 15 residues. CDR1 is MGHRA and CDR2 is YSYEKL in the germline V gene. This chain's CDR3 is CASSPGLGSYNEQFF. CDR3 bases: TGCGCCAGCAGCCCGGGACTAGGATCTTACAATGAGCAGTTCTTC.

The J gene is TRBJ2-1, the V gene TRBV9; 8 positions agree with TRBD2. Looked up from germline, CDR1 is SGDLS and CDR2 is YYNGEE. The CDR3 contains 16 residues. V dropped 2 bases and J dropped 4; count of bases not matched to a gene: 8. CDR3 in DNA: TGTGCCAGCAGCGTGGTGGCCAGCGGGAGATACAATGAGCAGTTCTTC. It translates to CASSVVASGRYNEQFF. The full variable domain, with the rest looked up from reference TRBV9 and TRBJ2-1, is DSGVTQTPKHLITATGQRVTLRCSPRSGDLSVYWYQQSLDQGLQFLIQYYNGEERAKGNILERFSAQQFPDLHSELNLSSLELGDSALYFCASSVVASGRYNEQFFGPGTRLTVL.

A note on this clone: A junction boundary mismatches the germline segment, possibly from a read error. This chain links TRBV9 with TRBJ1-3; D call uncertain. This CDR3 comprises 13 residues. The V gene's germline CDR1 is SGDLS and CDR2 YYNGEE. CDR3 residues: CASSRTVGNAIYF. In nucleotides, the CDR3 is TGTGCCAGCTCCCGGACGGTAGGAAACGCCATATATTTT.

This sequence joins TRBV12-5 and TRBJ2-7, with no clear D. The CDR3 length is 12 residues. Trimming took 5 bases from V and 2 from J, leaving 7 bases between them. Germline CDR1 LGHNT, CDR2 FRNRAP. CDR3 loop: CASGRFAYEQYF. The CDR3 nucleotides are TGTGCTAGTGGTAGGTTTGCCTACGAGCAGTACTTC.

The V call is TRBV5-6, the J call TRBJ1-5; D remains ambiguous. Deletions cut 0 bases from V and 2 bases from J, with 9 bases between. The CDR3 loop spans 15 amino acids. Looked up from germline, CDR1 is SGHDT and CDR2 is YYEEEE. The CDR3 coding sequence is TGTGCCAGCAGCTTGGCTATTTCAGGCAATCAGCCCCAGCATTTT. This sequence encodes CASSLAISGNQPQHF.

J is TRBJ2-3 and V is TRBV5-1; D is possibly TRBD2 (5 bases). Deletions cut 4 bases from V and 5 bases from J, with 8 bases between. This CDR3 contains 12 residues. CDR1 is SGHRS and CDR2 is YFSETQ in the germline V gene. In DNA, the CDR3 is TGCGCCAGCAGCGGAGAGGGAGATACGCAGTATTTT. Its translation is CASSGEGDTQYF. The full variable domain, with the rest looked up from reference TRBV5-1 and TRBJ2-3, is KAGVTQTPRYLIKTRGQQVTLSCSPISGHRSVSWYQQTPGQGLQFLFEYFSETQRNKGNFPGRFSGRQFSNSRSEMNVSTLELGDSALYLCASSGEGDTQYFGPGTRLTVL.

Worth noting for this clone: Distinct nucleotide sequences in the sample also encode this CDR3. The gene calls are TRBV7-2 and TRBJ1-2; no firm D call. The CDR3 has 15 amino acids. V was trimmed by 2 bases and J by 3 bases, leaving 13 bases between them. In germline, CDR1 is SGHTA, CDR2 FQGNSA. As DNA, the CDR3 is TGTGCCAGCAGCTTATGGGTAACGGGCTACTATGGCTACACCTTC. Its translation: CASSLWVTGYYGYTF.

J is TRBJ1-4 and V is TRBV5-6, with a tentative D call TRBD1 (5 bases). The V gene lost 4 bases and the J gene lost 8 bases, with 15 bases spanning the gap. CDR3 length: 14 residues. Germline CDR1 is SGHDT and CDR2 is YYEEEE. The CDR3 region is CASSQIGGREKLFF. Here the CDR3 DNA reads TGTGCCAGCAGCCAAATTGGGGGACGAGAAAAACTGTTTTTT.

This clone was seen a single time. CDR3 sequence reads: CAWSRPDRDWGPLHF. CDR3 sequence (DNA): TGTGCCTGGAGTCGCCCTGACAGGGATTGGGGGCCCCTCCACTTT. The chain couples TRBV30 to TRBJ1-6, with 7 bases lining up with TRBD1. CDR1 and CDR2 (germline): GTSNPN, SVGIG (reference sequence). V shed 2 bases, J shed 13 bases, and the junction held 14 bases outside the gene matches. This CDR3 is built from 15 residues. Supplemented by reference TRBV30 and TRBJ1-6, the full variable domain reads SQTIHQWPATLVQPVGSPLSLECTVEGTSNPNLYWYRQAAGRGLQLLFYSVGIGQISSEVPQNLSASRPQDRQFILSSKKLLLSDSGFYLCAWSRPDRDWGPLHFGNGTRLTVT.

The table lists this clone with a few counts. The V and J genes are TRBV19 and TRBJ2-7, with D possibly TRBD1 on 6 matching bases. The CDR3 has 13 residues. Trimming removed 10 bases from V and 0 bases from J, with 13 bases in between. Germline CDR1 and CDR2: LNHDA and SQIVND (reference sequence). The CDR3 loop is CATRTQGSYEQYF. DNA for the CDR3: TGTGCCACCCGAACACAGGGCTCCTACGAGCAGTACTTC.

In DNA form, the CDR3 reads TGTGCTAGTGGTCCACGGGGGGCCTACGAGCAGTACTTC. It codes for CASGPRGAYEQYF. J is TRBJ2-7 and V is TRBV12-5, with 7 nucleotides matching TRBD2. Germline CDR1 reads LGHNT; CDR2 reads FRNRAP. The CDR3 has 13 amino acids. The trim removed 5 bases at V and 2 bases at J, leaving 3 bases unmatched. The whole variable domain, remainder taken from reference TRBV12-5 and TRBJ2-7, is DARVTQTPRHKVTEMGQEVTMRCQPILGHNTVFWYRQTMMQGLELLAYFRNRAPLDDSGMPKDRFSAEMPDATLATLKIQPSEPRDSAVYFCASGPRGAYEQYFGPGTRLTVT.

Comment on this clone: This specimen includes other DNA sequences encoding the same CDR3. The chain has TRBV7-2 and TRBJ2-3, with D hard to call. CDR3 length: 12 residues. Deletions cut 6 bases from V and 3 bases from J, with 7 bases between. Germline CDR1 and CDR2: SGHTA and FQGNSA. The CDR3 nucleotides are TGTGCCAGCAGTCCCTATACAGATACGCAGTATTTT. This encodes CASSPYTDTQYF.

The gene calls are TRBV6-5 and TRBJ2-7; perhaps TRBD2 as D (6 bases). Germline values: CDR1 MNHEY, CDR2 SVGAGI. This CDR3 region has 12 residues. V lost 6 bases and J lost 1, with 7 bases in between. The CDR3 nucleotides read TGTGCCAGCAGAGGGACTTCCTACGAGCAGTACTTC. Its protein is CASRGTSYEQYF.

The CDR3 sequence: CASSPQGSKADEQFF. Here the CDR3 DNA reads TGTGCCAGCAGCCCACAGGGCTCCAAAGCGGATGAGCAGTTCTTC. J is TRBJ2-1 and V is TRBV7-2, with D perhaps matching TRBD1 (6 bases). Trimming left V 5 bases short and J 8 bases short, with 19 bases between. Per germline, CDR1 SGHTA and CDR2 FQGNSA. The length of the CDR3 is 15 residues.

The rearrangement uses TRBV9 and TRBJ2-2; the match to TRBD1 covers 11 bases. V trimming: 0 bases; J trimming: 4 bases; junction bases outside the gene matches: 2. Germline-derived CDR1 and CDR2 are SGDLS and YYNGEE. This CDR3 has 16 residues. The chain's CDR3 is CASSVVGTGGTGELFF. The CDR3, as DNA: TGTGCCAGCAGCGTAGTAGGGACAGGGGGCACCGGGGAGCTGTTTTTT.

The chain links TRBV9 to TRBJ2-7; 7 bases are shared with TRBD1. The CDR3 extends over 14 amino acids. The V gene's germline CDR1 is SGDLS and CDR2 YYNGEE. Trimming at V came to 3 bases and at J to 5 bases, leaving 8 bases not matched to a gene. The CDR3 is CASSARQGADEQYF. Written as DNA, the CDR3 is TGTGCCAGCAGCGCTCGACAGGGAGCGGACGAGCAGTACTTC.

With respect to this clone: A read error may account for a junction end that differs from germline. The chain recombines TRBV10-3 with TRBJ2-2, with 10 nucleotides matching TRBD2. This CDR3 has 15 residues. Germline values: CDR1 ENHRY, CDR2 SYGVKD. The DNA of the CDR3 is TGTGCCATCAGTAAGACTAGCGGGCTCACCGGGGAGCTGCTTTTT. Protein product: CAISKTSGLTGELLF.

This chain links TRBV5-3 with TRBJ1-1; no firm D call. TRBV5-3 is an open reading frame, and its role is uncertain. The CDR3 has 14 residues. The V and J ends lost 3 bases and 2 bases respectively, with 11 bases between them. CDR3 protein: CARSSLWTNTEAFF. The CDR3 region has the DNA TGTGCCAGAAGCTCCCTTTGGACCAACACTGAAGCTTTCTTT.